The next 14 T cell receptor beta chains were all read from a single sample in a study of sequential checkpoint blockade in melanoma. Only in-frame clones appear in the TCRdb table, and some are missing; sequencing was by immunoSEQ multiplex PCR. This sample has some 9,400 clones, with 71% found just once. Treatment meaning: randomized to nivolumab then ipilimumab (arm A) or the reverse (arm B). The source was CD8+ T cells sorted from blood (inferred from file names), collected from a patient given nivolumab and ipilimumab in sequence. The receptors derive from a human donor with melanoma.

This clone was found once. The chain joins TRBV29-1 to TRBJ2-7; a possible D gene is TRBD2 (5 bases). CDR1 SQVTM and CDR2 ANQGSEA come from the germline V gene. CDR3 length equals 13 residues. Deletions cut 4 bases from V and 2 bases from J, with 12 bases between. The CDR3 DNA is TGCAGCGTTGTTCCGGGATCGGCCTACGAGCAGTACTTC. This codes for CSVVPGSAYEQYF.

This clone was seen just once. This chain connects TRBV4-1 to TRBJ2-7; 7 nucleotides match TRBD1. The CDR3 is made up of 16 amino acids. Trimming took 0 bases from V and 3 from J; bases not matched to a gene: 8. Germline CDR1 reads MGHRA; CDR2 reads YSYEKL. CDR3 region: CASSQDPAQGSYEQYF. CDR3 DNA: TGCGCCAGCAGCCAAGATCCCGCACAGGGGAGCTACGAGCAGTACTTC.

V and J are TRBV7-2 and TRBJ2-7, with no clear D. The germline gives CDR1 SGHTA, CDR2 FQGNSA. The CDR3 is made up of 15 amino acids. Trimming pared 1 base from V and 0 bases from J, leaving 10 bases between. CDR3 sequence: CASSLVDYSSYEQYF. The CDR3 coding sequence is TGTGCCAGCAGCTTAGTCGATTACAGCTCCTACGAGCAGTACTTC.

This rearrangement joins TRBV11-2 to TRBJ1-2; TRBD1 is a possible D gene (5 bases). From germline, CDR1 is SGHAT and CDR2 FQNNGV. The V gene lost 1 base and the J gene lost 5 bases, with 11 bases spanning the gap. The CDR3 consists of 14 residues. The CDR3 protein is CASSLGAGKYGYTF. The DNA of the CDR3 is TGTGCCAGCAGCTTAGGAGCAGGGAAATATGGCTACACCTTC. The full variable domain, its missing parts supplied by reference TRBV11-2 and TRBJ1-2, is EAGVAQSPRYKIIEKRQSVAFWCNPISGHATLYWYQQILGQGPKLLIQFQNNGVVDDSQLPKDRFSAERLKGVDSTLKIQPAKLEDSAVYLCASSLGAGKYGYTFGSGTRLTVV.

The J gene is TRBJ1-1, the V gene TRBV11-2, with D perhaps matching TRBD1 (5 bases). V was cut by 7 bases and J by 1 base, with 13 bases left in between. This CDR3 is 14 amino acids long. Germline CDR1 reads SGHAT; CDR2 reads FQNNGV. For the CDR3, the DNA is TGTGCCAGCACTCGGGGGGGATGGAACACTGAAGCTTTCTTT. Amino acid sequence: CASTRGGWNTEAFF.

This clone qualifies as large (0.1 to 1%). V and J are TRBV7-9 and TRBJ2-7; no clear D gene. Trimming cost V 4 bases and J 6 bases, with 10 bases left between them. Germline V gene lookup returns CDR1 SEHNR and CDR2 FQNEAQ (reference sequence). This CDR3 region has 12 residues. The CDR3 bases are TGTGCCAGCAGCTCTGTGGCGGCCGAGCAGTACTTC. Translating gives CASSSVAAEQYF.

On this clone: Given a much more abundant clone one base away, this may be a read error. The chain is built from TRBV4-2 and TRBJ2-7; D perhaps matches TRBD2 (6 bases). The germline V gene encodes CDR1 LGHNA and CDR2 YNFKEQ. The CDR3 spans 18 residues. V lost 3 bases, J lost 0 bases, and 21 bases lay in between. CDR3 loop: CASSQGDLGGASSYEQYF. As DNA, the CDR3 is TGTGCCAGCAGCCAGGGCGATCTTGGAGGGGCAAGCTCCTACGAGCAGTACTTC.

V and J are TRBV5-4 and TRBJ1-1; D ambiguous. Germline CDR1 SGHNT, CDR2 YYREEE (reference sequence). V shed 4 bases and J shed 0 bases, with 10 bases lying between them. This CDR3 spans 14 amino acids. The CDR3 region has the DNA TGTGCCAGCAGCACCCAGGCTGTGAACACTGAAGCTTTCTTT. Residues: CASSTQAVNTEAFF.

The chain links TRBV7-6 to TRBJ1-2; the D gene is possibly TRBD1 (6 bases). Germline V gene data show CDR1 as SGHVS and CDR2 as FNYEAQ. Between the trimmed V and J ends, which lost 1 base and 0 bases, there was a span of 21 bases. CDR3 size: 19 residues. CDR3 sequence reads: CASSLGGNRVGLANYGYTF. Here the CDR3 DNA reads TGTGCCAGCAGCTTAGGAGGAAACAGGGTGGGTTTAGCTAACTATGGCTACACCTTC.

This sequence joins TRBV6-5 and TRBJ1-1, with TRBD1 as a possible D gene (5 bases). Germline CDR1 reads MNHEY; CDR2 reads SVGAGI. The length of the CDR3 is 13 residues. V was cut by 2 bases and J by 6 bases, with 10 bases left in between. This CDR3 reads CASSYGGDAEAFF. The CDR3 DNA reads TGTGCCAGCAGTTACGGAGGGGACGCTGAAGCTTTCTTT.

The chain joins TRBV6-5 to TRBJ1-1; 7 nucleotides agree with TRBD1. Germline loops: CDR1 MNHEY, CDR2 SVGAGI. The trim removed 5 bases at V and 7 bases at J, leaving 4 bases unmatched. CDR3 length: 12 amino acids. The DNA of the CDR3 is TGTGCCAGCAGTCCGGACAGGCTTGAAGCTTTCTTT. The encoded protein is CASSPDRLEAFF.

By share, this clone ranks as medium-sized. J is TRBJ2-7 and V is TRBV7-9, with D tentatively TRBD2 (5 bases). Germline V gene lookup returns CDR1 SEHNR and CDR2 FQNEAQ (reference sequence). CDR3 size: 15 residues. V was shortened by 1 base and J by 9 bases, with 19 bases between the two germline ends. CDR3 DNA sequence: TGTGCCAGCAGCTTAGTAACGGCTAGACCCGGAGGGCAGTACTTC. Protein sequence: CASSLVTARPGGQYF.

The chain employs TRBV27 and TRBJ1-2; TRBD1 matches 11 bases. Trimming cost V 5 bases and J 7 bases; bases outside gene matches: 6. Germline V lookup: CDR1 MNHEY, CDR2 SMNVEV (reference sequence). The CDR3 sequence is 14 residues long. The CDR3 loop is CASSDGQGAFGYTF. DNA for the CDR3: TGTGCCAGCAGTGATGGACAGGGGGCTTTTGGCTACACCTTC.

This clone was counted once. The rearrangement uses TRBV5-1 and TRBJ2-7, with 7 bases matching TRBD2. Per the germline V gene, CDR1 is SGHRS and CDR2 is YFSETQ. This CDR3 is built from 13 residues. V was pared by 2 bases and J by 5 bases, with 4 bases of the junction left unmatched. The CDR3 nucleotides are TGCGCCAGCAGCTTTCGGGGAGGGGACGAGCAGTACTTC. It yields the protein CASSFRGGDEQYF.